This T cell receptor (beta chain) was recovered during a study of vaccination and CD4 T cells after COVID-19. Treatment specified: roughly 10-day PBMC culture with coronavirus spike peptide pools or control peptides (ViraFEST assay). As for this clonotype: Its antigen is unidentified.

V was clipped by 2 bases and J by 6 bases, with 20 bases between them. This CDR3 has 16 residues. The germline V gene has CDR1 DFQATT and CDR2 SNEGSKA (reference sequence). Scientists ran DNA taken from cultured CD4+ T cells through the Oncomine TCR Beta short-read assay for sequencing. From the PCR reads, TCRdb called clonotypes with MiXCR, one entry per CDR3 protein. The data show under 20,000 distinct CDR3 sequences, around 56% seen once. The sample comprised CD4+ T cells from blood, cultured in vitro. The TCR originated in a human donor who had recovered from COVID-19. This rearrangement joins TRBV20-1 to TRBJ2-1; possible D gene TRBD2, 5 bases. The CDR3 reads CSARRMLARFGNEQFF. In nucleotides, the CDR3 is TGCAGTGCTAGACGCATGCTAGCTCGTTTCGGCAATGAGCAGTTCTTC.